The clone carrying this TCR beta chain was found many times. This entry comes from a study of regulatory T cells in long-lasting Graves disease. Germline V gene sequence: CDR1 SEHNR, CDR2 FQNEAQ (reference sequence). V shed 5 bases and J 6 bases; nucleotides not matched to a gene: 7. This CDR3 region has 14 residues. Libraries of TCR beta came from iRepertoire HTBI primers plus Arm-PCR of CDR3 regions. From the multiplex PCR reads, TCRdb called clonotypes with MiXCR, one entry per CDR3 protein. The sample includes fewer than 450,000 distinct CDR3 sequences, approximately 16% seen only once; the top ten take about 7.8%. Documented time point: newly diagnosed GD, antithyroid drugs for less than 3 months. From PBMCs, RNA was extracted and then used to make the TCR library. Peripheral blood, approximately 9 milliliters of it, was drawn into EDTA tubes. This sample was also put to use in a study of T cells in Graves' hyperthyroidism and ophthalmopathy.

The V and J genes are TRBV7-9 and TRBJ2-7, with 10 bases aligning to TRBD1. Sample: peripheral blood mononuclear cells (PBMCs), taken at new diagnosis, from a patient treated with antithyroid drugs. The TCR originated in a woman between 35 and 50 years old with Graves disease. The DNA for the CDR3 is TGTGCCAGCAGCGGGGACAGGGGAATAGGCGAGCAGTACTTC. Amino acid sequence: CASSGDRGIGEQYF.